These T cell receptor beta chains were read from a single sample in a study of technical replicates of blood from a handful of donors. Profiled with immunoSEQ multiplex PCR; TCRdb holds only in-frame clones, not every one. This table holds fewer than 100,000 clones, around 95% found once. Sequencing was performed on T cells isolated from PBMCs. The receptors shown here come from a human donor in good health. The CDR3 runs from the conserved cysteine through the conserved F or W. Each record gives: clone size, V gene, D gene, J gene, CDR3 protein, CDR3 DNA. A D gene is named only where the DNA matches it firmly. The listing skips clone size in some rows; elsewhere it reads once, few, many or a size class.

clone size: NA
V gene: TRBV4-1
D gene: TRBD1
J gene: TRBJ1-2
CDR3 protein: CASSPGTGVIRDYGYTF
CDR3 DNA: TGCGCCAGCAGCCCAGGGACAGGTGTAATTAGGGACTATGGCTACACCTTC

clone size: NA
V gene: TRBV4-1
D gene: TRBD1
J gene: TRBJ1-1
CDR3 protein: CASSQADRALNTEAFF
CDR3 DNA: TGCGCCAGCAGCCAGGCAGACAGGGCCCTGAACACTGAAGCTTTCTTT

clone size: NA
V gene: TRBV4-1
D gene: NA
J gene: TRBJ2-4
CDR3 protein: CASSQVFLGGLAKNIQYF
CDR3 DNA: TGCGCCAGCAGCCAAGTATTTTTGGGGGGGCTAGCCAAAAACATTCAGTACTTC

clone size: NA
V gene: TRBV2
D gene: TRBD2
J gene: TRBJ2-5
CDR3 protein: CASITPMGGGNQESQYF
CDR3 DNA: TGTGCCAGCATAACTCCGATGGGCGGGGGGAACCAAGAGTCCCAGTACTTC

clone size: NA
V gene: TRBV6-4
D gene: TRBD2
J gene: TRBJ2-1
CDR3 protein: CASSDLTPTGTSGRAGPNEQFF
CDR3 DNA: TGTGCCAGCAGTGACCTTACGCCTACCGGGACTAGCGGGAGGGCAGGTCCCAATGAGCAGTTCTTC

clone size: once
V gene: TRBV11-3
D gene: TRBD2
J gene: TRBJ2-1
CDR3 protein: CASSLGTSGSNEQFF
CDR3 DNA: TGTGCCAGCAGCCTCGGGACTAGCGGGAGCAATGAGCAGTTCTTC

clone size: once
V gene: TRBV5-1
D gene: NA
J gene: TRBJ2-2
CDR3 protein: CASSWESGEYGELFF
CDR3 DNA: TGCGCCAGCAGCTGGGAATCGGGGGAATACGGGGAGCTGTTTTTT

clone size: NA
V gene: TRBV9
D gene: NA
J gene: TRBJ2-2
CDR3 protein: CASSVSILASYTNTGELFF
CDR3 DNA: TGTGCCAGCAGCGTCTCTATTCTAGCTAGTTACACGAACACCGGGGAGCTGTTTTTT

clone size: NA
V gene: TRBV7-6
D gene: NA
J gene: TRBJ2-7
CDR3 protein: CASSLAREQYF
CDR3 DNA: TGTGCCAGCAGCTTAGCCAGGGAGCAGTACTTC

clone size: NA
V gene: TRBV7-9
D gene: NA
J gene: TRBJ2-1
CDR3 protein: CASSLAIFRGGVHEQFF
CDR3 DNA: TGTGCCAGCAGCTTAGCTATATTTCGCGGAGGGGTCCATGAGCAGTTCTTC

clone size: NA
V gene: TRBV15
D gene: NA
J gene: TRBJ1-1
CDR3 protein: CATSSLLEGGKTEAFF
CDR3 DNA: TGTGCCACCAGCAGCCTCCTGGAGGGAGGAAAAACTGAAGCTTTCTTT

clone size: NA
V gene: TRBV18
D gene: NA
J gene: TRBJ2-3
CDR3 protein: CASSPLEDTQYF
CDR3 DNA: TGTGCCAGCTCACCCCTTGAGGATACGCAGTATTTT

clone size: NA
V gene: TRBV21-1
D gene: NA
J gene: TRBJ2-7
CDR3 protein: CASGEFHEQYF
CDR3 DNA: TGTGCCAGCGGGGAGTTCCACGAGCAGTACTTC

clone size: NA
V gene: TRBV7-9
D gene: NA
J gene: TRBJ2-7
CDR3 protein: CASSTTTGIYEQYF
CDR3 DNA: TGTGCCAGCAGCACAACTACAGGGATCTACGAGCAGTACTTC

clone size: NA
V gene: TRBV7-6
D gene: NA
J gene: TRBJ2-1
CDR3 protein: CASSAGLGEQFF
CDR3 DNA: TGTGCCAGCAGCGCAGGGTTGGGTGAGCAGTTCTTC

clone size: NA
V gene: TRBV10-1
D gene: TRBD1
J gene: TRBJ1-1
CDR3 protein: CASSERQGGTEAFF
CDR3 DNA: TGCGCCAGCAGTGAACGACAGGGGGGCACTGAAGCTTTCTTT

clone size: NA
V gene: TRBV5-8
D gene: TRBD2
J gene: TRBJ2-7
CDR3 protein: CASSLGLANEQYF
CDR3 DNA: TGTGCCAGCAGCTTGGGACTAGCGAACGAGCAGTACTTC

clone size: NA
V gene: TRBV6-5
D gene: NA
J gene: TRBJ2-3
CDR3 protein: CASSSRLSTDTQYF
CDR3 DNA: TGTGCCAGCAGTTCTAGACTCAGCACAGATACGCAGTATTTT

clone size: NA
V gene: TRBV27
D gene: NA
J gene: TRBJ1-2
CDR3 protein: CASSPTPDSSYGYTF
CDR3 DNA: TGTGCCAGCAGTCCAACCCCGGACAGCTCCTATGGCTACACCTTC

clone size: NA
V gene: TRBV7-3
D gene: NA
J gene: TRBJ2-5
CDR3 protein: CASSPGSSYRLETQYF
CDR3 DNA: TGTGCCAGCAGCCCCGGGTCTAGTTATAGGTTAGAGACCCAGTACTTC

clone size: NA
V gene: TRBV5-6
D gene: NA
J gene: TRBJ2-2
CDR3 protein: CASSSTRRSNTGELFF
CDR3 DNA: TGTGCCAGCAGTTCCACCCGACGGAGTAACACCGGGGAGCTGTTTTTT

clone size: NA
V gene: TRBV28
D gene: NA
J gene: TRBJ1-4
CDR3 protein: CASSSGDENEKLFF
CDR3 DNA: TGTGCCAGCAGCTCGGGAGACGAAAATGAAAAACTGTTTTTT

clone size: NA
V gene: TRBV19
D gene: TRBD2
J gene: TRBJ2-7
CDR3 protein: CASSISGLAGRYEQYF
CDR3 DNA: TGTGCCAGTAGTATTAGTGGACTAGCGGGACGCTACGAGCAGTACTTC

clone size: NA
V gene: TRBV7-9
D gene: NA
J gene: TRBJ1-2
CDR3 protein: CASSTVFNNYGYTF
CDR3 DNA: TGTGCCAGCAGCACAGTCTTTAATAACTATGGCTACACCTTC

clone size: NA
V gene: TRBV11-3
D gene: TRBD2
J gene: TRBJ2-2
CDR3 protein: CASSPYAGGRGTGELFF
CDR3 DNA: TGTGCCAGCAGCCCCTATGCGGGAGGGCGGGGCACCGGGGAGCTGTTTTTT

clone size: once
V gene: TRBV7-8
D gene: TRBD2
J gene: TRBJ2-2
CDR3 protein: CASSLAFGTRETGELFF
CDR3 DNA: TGTGCCAGCAGCTTAGCTTTTGGGACGCGGGAGACCGGGGAGCTGTTTTTT

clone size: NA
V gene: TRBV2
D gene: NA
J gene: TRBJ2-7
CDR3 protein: CASIGVKAYEQYF
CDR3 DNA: TGTGCCAGCATCGGGGTGAAGGCCTACGAGCAGTACTTC

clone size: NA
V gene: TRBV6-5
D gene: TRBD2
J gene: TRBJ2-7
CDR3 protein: CASSYSRTSGYYEQYF
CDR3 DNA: TGTGCCAGCAGTTACTCGAGGACTAGCGGATACTACGAGCAGTACTTC

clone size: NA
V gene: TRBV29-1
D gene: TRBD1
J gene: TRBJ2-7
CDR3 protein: CSVEFRDRDYQQYF
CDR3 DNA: TGCAGCGTTGAATTCCGGGACAGGGACTATCAGCAGTACTTC

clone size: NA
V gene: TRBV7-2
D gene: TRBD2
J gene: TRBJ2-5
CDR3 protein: CASSLELAGFQETQYF
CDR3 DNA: TGTGCCAGCAGCTTAGAACTAGCGGGCTTCCAAGAGACCCAGTACTTC

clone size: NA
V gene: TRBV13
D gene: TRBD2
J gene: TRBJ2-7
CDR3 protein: CASSLLRGLAGGEQYF
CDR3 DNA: TGTGCCAGCAGCTTATTAAGGGGACTAGCGGGAGGCGAGCAGTACTTC

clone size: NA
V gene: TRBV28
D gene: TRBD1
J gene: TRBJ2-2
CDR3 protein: CASSPGTANTGELFF
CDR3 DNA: TGTGCCAGCAGTCCCGGGACAGCGAACACCGGGGAGCTGTTTTTT

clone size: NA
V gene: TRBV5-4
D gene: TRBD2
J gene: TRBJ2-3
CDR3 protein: CASRTGGRAPDTQYF
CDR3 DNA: TGTGCCAGCAGGACGGGCGGGAGGGCCCCAGATACGCAGTATTTT

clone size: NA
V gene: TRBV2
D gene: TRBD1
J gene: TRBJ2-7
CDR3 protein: CASNPPGGAYEQYF
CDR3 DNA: TGTGCCAGCAATCCTCCAGGGGGCGCGTACGAGCAGTACTTC

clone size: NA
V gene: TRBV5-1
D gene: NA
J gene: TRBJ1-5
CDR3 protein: CASSLGGYSNQPQHF
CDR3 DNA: TGCGCCAGCAGCTTGGGCGGGTATAGCAATCAGCCCCAGCATTTT

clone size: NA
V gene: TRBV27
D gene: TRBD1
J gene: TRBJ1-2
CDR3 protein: CASSLRQGVGYGYTF
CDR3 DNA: TGTGCCAGCAGTTTAAGGCAGGGGGTCGGCTATGGCTACACCTTC

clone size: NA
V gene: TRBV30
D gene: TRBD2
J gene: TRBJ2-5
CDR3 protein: CAWSVASGGGETQYF
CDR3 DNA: TGTGCCTGGAGTGTTGCTAGCGGGGGAGGGGAGACCCAGTACTTC

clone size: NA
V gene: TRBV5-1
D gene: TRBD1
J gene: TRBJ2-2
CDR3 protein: CASSSTGFTNTGELFF
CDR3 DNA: TGCGCCAGCAGCTCGACAGGGTTCACGAACACCGGGGAGCTGTTTTTT

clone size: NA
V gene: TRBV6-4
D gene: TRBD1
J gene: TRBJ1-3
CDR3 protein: CASSLQGQADSGNTIYF
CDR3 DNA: TGTGCCAGCAGTCTCCAGGGACAGGCGGACTCTGGAAACACCATATATTTT

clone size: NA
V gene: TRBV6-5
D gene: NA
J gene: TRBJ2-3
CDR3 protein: CASREGADTQYF
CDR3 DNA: TGTGCCAGCAGGGAGGGCGCAGATACGCAGTATTTT

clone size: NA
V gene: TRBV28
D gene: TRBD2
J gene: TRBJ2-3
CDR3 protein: CASIQGGAGASTDTQYF
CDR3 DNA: TGTGCCAGCATCCAGGGCGGAGCGGGGGCCAGCACAGATACGCAGTATTTT

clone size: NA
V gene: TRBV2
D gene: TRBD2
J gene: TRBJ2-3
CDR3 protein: CASSETSGSAGTQYF
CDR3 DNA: TGTGCCAGCAGTGAGACTAGCGGGTCCGCAGGGACGCAGTATTTT

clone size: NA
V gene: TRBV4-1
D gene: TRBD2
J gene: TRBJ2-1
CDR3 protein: CASSATGGLAGDEQFF
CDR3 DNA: TGCGCCAGCAGCGCCACCGGGGGACTAGCGGGGGATGAGCAGTTCTTC

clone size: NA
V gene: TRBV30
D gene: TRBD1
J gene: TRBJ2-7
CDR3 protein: CAWDRGSYEQYF
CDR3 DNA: TGTGCCTGGGACAGGGGATCCTACGAGCAGTACTTC

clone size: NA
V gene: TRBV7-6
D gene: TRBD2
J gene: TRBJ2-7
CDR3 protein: CASSTGLAGDEQYF
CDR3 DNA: TGTGCCAGCAGCACGGGACTAGCGGGAGACGAGCAGTACTTC

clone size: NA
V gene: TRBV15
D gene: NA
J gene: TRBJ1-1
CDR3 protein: CATGGSLNTEAFF
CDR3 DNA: TGTGCCACCGGGGGCAGCCTGAACACTGAAGCTTTCTTT

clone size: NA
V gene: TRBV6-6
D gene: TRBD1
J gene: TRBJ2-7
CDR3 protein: CASSYGDRTFYEQYF
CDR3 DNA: TGTGCCAGCAGTTACGGGGACAGGACTTTTTACGAGCAGTACTTC

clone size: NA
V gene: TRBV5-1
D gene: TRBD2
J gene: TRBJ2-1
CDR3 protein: CASSLPVSGDFGEQFF
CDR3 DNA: TGCGCCAGCAGCCTCCCGGTGAGCGGGGATTTCGGTGAGCAGTTCTTC

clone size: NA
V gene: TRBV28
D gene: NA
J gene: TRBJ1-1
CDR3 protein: CASSLIRNTEAFF
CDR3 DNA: TGTGCCAGCAGCCTCATCAGGAACACTGAAGCTTTCTTT